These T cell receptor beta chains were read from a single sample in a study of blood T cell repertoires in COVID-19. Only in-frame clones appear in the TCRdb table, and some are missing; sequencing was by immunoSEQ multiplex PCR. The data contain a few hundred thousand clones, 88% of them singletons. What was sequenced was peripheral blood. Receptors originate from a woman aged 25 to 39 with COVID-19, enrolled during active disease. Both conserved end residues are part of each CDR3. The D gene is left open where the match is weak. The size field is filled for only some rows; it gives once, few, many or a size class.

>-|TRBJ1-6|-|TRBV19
CASSILWGPSALHF
TGTGCCAGTAGTATCCTTTGGGGGCCCTCGGCCCTCCACTTT
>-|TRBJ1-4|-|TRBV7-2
CASSHTGNINEKLFF
TGTGCCAGCAGCCACACAGGGAACATTAATGAAAAACTGTTTTTT
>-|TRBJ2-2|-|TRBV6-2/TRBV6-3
CASSPIRSMNTGELFF
TGTGCCAGCAGCCCTATAAGGAGTATGAACACCGGGGAGCTGTTTTTT
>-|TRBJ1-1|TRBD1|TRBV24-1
CATSPGGSNTEAFF
TGTGCCACCAGTCCAGGGGGCTCGAACACTGAAGCTTTCTTT
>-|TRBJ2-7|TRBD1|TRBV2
CASLTGAKQYF
TGTGCCAGCTTGACAGGGGCCAAGCAGTACTTC
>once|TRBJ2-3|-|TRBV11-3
CASSPSPGQRDTQYF
TGTGCCAGCAGCCCCTCTCCCGGACAGAGAGATACGCAGTATTTT
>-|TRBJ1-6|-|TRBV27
CASPLISPLHF
TGTGCCAGCCCTCTAATTTCACCCCTCCACTTT
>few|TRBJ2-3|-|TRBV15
CATSRGTSIGTDTQYF
TGTGCCACCAGCAGAGGTACTAGCATTGGCACAGATACGCAGTATTTT
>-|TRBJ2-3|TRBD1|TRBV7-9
CASSLALGQGASDTQYF
TGTGCCAGCAGCTTAGCGCTGGGGCAGGGGGCCTCAGATACGCAGTATTTT
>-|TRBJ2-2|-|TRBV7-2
CASSSQQGGAGELFF
TGTGCCAGCAGCTCTCAACAGGGAGGGGCCGGGGAGCTGTTTTTT
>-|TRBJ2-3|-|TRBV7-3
CASSLSVLATDTQYF
TGTGCCAGCAGCTTATCCGTACTAGCCACAGATACGCAGTATTTT
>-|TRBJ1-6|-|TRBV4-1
CASSQDRGSPLHF
TGCGCCAGCAGCCAAGATCGCGGATCACCCCTCCACTTT
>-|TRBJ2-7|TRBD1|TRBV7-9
CASSPGTGGAYEQYF
TGTGCCAGCAGCCCTGGGACAGGGGGCGCCTACGAGCAGTACTTC
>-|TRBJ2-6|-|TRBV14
CASSQETRANVLTF
TGTGCCAGCAGCCAAGAAACAAGGGCCAACGTCCTGACTTTC
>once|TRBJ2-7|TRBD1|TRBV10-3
CAISELSPQGATYEQYF
TGTGCCATCAGTGAGTTATCCCCACAGGGGGCAACCTACGAGCAGTACTTC
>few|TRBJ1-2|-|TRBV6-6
CASNQGGRGYTF
TGTGCCAGCAACCAAGGAGGCCGCGGCTACACCTTC